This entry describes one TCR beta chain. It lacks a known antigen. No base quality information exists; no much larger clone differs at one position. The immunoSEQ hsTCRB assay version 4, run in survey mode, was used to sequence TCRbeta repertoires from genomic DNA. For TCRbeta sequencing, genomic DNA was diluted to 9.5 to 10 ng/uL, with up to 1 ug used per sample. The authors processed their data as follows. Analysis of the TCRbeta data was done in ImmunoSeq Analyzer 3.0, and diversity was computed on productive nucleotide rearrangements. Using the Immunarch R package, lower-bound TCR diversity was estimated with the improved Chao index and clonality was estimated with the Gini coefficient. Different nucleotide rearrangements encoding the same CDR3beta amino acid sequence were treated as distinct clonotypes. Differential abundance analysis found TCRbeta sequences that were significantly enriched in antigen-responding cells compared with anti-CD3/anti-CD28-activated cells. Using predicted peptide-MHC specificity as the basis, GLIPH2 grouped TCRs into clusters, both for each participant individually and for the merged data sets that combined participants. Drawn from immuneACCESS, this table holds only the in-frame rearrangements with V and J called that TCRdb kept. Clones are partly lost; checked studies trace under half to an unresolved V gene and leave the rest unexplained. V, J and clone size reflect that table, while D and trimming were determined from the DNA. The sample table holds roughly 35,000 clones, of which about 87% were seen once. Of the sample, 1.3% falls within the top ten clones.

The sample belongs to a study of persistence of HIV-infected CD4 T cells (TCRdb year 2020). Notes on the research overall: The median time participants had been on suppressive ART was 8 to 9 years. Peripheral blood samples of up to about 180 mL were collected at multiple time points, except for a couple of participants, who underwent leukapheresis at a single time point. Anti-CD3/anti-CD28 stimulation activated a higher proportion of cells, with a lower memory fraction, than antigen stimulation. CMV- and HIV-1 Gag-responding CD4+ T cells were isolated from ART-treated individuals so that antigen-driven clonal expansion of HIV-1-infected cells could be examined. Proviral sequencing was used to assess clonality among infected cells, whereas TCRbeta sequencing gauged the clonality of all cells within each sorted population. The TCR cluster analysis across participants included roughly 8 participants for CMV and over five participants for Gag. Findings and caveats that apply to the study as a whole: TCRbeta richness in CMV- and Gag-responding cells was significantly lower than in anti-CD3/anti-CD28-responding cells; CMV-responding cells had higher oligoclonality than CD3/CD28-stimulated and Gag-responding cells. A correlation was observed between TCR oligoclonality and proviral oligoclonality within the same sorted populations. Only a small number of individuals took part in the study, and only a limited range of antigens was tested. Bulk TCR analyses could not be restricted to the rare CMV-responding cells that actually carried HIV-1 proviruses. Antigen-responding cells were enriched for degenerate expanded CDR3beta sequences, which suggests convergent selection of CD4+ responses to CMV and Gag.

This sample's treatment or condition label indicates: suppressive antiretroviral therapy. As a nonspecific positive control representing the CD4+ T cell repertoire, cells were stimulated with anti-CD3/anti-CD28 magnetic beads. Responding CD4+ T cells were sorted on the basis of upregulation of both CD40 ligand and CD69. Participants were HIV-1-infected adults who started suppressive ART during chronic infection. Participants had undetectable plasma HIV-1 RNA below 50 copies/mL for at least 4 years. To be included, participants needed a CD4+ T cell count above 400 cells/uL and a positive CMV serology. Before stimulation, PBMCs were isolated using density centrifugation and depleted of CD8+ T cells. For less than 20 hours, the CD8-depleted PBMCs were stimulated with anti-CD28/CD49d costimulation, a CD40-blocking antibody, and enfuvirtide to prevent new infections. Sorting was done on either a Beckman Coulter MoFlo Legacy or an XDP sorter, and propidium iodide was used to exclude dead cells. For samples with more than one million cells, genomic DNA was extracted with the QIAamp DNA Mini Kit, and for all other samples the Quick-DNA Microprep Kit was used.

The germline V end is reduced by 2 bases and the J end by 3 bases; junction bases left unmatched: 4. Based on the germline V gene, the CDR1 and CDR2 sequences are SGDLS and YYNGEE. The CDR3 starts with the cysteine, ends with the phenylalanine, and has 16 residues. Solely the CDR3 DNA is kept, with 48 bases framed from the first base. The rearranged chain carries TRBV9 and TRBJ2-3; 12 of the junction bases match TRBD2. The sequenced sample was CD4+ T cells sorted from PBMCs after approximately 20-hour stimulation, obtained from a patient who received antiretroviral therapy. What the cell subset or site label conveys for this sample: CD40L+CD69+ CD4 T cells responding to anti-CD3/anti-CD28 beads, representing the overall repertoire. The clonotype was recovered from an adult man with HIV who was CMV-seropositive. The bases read TGTGCCAGCAGCGTTCTGACTAGCGGGAGTACAGATACGCAGTATTTT. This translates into CASSVLTSGSTDTQYF.